Reported below is one T cell receptor (beta chain). Antigen specificity is unknown. At the DNA level, this CDR3 is encoded by other sequences in the same sample as well. This entry is derived from a study of shared clonotypes between healthy human individuals. The germline V gene encodes CDR1 MGHRA and CDR2 YSYEKL. V lost 3 bases, J lost 0 bases, and 14 bases lay in between. There are 16 residues in the CDR3. Libraries were prepared by immunoSEQ multiplex PCR; TCRdb keeps only in-frame clonotypes and omits some of them. Here the sample spans 1.5 million to 2.5 million clones, about 95% being singletons. Naive CD8 cells lacked CD45RO, underwent positive selection for CCR7 and left out terminally differentiated effector memory CD45RA+ cells. Study-wide results and limits: Memory subsets generally showed lower estimated richness than naive subsets. In contrast to clonotypes shared by all four donors, non-shared clonotypes had lower generation probabilities.

The specimen was naive CD8+ T cells sorted from blood. The sequence was collected from a man between 18 and 29 years old in good health. This rearrangement joins TRBV4-1 to TRBJ1-1; perhaps TRBD1 as D (5 bases). CDR3 nucleotide sequence: TGCGCCAGCAGCCAGGTTGGGGGGGGAATGAACACTGAAGCTTTCTTT. As protein: CASSQVGGGMNTEAFF.